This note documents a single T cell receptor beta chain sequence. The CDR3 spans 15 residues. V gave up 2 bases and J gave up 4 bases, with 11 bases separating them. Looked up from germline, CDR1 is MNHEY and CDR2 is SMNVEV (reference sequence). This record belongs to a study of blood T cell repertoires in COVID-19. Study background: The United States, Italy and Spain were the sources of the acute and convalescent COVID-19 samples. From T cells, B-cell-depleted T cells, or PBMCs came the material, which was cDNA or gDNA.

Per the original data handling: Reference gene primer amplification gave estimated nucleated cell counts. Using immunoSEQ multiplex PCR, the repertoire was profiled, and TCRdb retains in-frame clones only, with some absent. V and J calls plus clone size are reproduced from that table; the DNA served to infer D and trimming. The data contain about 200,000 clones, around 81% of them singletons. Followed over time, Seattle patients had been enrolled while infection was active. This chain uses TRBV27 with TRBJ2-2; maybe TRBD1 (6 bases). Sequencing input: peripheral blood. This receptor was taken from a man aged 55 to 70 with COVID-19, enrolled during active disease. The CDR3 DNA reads TGTGCCAGCAGTTTAGGGGGCAGGAGCACCGGGGAGCTGTTTTTT. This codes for CASSLGGRSTGELFF.